The rows below give T cell receptor beta chains drawn from one sample of a study of blood T cells in healthy people across ages. TCRdb analysed the 5' RACE reads with MiXCR anew, one entry per CDR3 protein. Here the sample spans about 720,000 distinct CDR3 sequences, about a fifth being singletons. Sequenced input: blood. These receptors came from an older man in good health. The CDR3 runs from the conserved cysteine through the conserved F or W. The D gene is left open where the match is weak. Some rows have no size entry. The others give once, few or many, or a class for an expanded clone.

j_gene,abundance,d_gene,v_gene,CDR3aa,CDR3nt
TRBJ2-1,NA,NA,TRBV4-1,CASSQSWDPTLSSYNEQFF,TGCGCCAGCAGCCAATCGTGGGACCCGACTCTTAGCTCCTACAATGAGCAGTTCTTC
TRBJ2-2,NA,NA,TRBV2,CASMTGYQDTGELFF,TGTGCCAGCATGACTGGCTACCAAGACACCGGGGAGCTGTTTTTT
TRBJ1-6,few,NA,TRBV12-3/TRBV12-4,CASSLSRGSGSPLHF,TGTGCCAGCAGCCTTAGTAGGGGTAGTGGTTCACCCCTCCACTTT
TRBJ2-2,few,TRBD2,TRBV29-1,CSVLLAGGPLRTGELFF,TGCAGCGTCCTACTAGCGGGGGGGCCTCTTCGCACCGGGGAGCTGTTTTTT
TRBJ2-1,NA,NA,TRBV7-2,CASSLFTSRVREQFF,TGTGCCAGCAGCTTATTCACTAGCAGGGTACGAGAGCAGTTCTTC
TRBJ2-3,few,TRBD1,TRBV4-2,CASSRGQAYTDTQYF,TGTGCCAGCAGCCGGGGACAGGCATACACAGATACGCAGTATTTT
TRBJ1-6,few,NA,TRBV20-1,CSAREPPLHF,TGCAGTGCTAGGGAACCTCCCCTCCACTTT
TRBJ1-5,few,TRBD1,TRBV5-1,CASRAGTGGGNQPQHF,TGCGCCAGCAGAGCCGGGACAGGGGGAGGCAATCAGCCCCAGCATTTT
TRBJ2-1,few,NA,TRBV18,CASSPGADTSNEQFF,TGTGCCAGCTCACCCGGGGCGGACACCAGCAATGAGCAGTTCTTC
TRBJ1-6,NA,NA,TRBV7-8,CASSLRAGSNSPLHF,TGTGCCAGCAGCTTAAGAGCAGGCTCAAATTCACCCCTCCACTTT
TRBJ2-1,few,NA,TRBV7-8,CASSALLSQFF,TGTGCCAGCAGCGCCCTCCTATCGCAGTTCTTC
TRBJ2-1,NA,NA,TRBV20-1,CSADDRRGRNEQFF,TGCAGTGCTGATGACCGGCGGGGTAGGAATGAGCAGTTCTTC
TRBJ2-5,few,NA,TRBV18,CASSPARQETQYF,TGTGCCAGCTCACCGGCACGACAAGAGACCCAGTACTTC
TRBJ1-2,NA,NA,TRBV11-1,CASSVAHNGENYGYTF,TGTGCCAGCAGCGTGGCCCACAATGGGGAAAACTATGGCTACACCTTC
TRBJ1-1,NA,NA,TRBV20-1,CSASSGMNTEAFF,TGCAGTGCTAGTTCTGGGATGAACACTGAAGCTTTCTTT
TRBJ2-4,NA,NA,TRBV2,CASSDRVRNLGAKNIQYF,TGTGCCAGCAGTGACCGGGTCCGAAATCTTGGAGCCAAAAACATTCAGTACTTC
TRBJ2-4,NA,NA,TRBV12-3/TRBV12-4,CASSPTGFAKNIQYF,TGTGCCAGCAGTCCGACGGGGTTCGCGAAAAACATTCAGTACTTC
TRBJ2-1,few,TRBD2,TRBV7-3,CAGSLTPTSGRAPNEQFF,TGTGCCGGCAGCTTAACCCCCACTAGCGGGAGGGCCCCCAATGAGCAGTTCTTC
TRBJ2-1,once,NA,TRBV30,CVWSVIWHNEQFF,TGTGTCTGGAGTGTAATCTGGCACAATGAGCAGTTCTTC
TRBJ2-1,NA,NA,TRBV5-1,CASSFDSYSEQFF,TGCGCCAGCAGCTTCGACAGTTACAGTGAGCAGTTCTTC
TRBJ2-3,NA,NA,TRBV7-9,CASSPPPGSTQYF,TGTGCCAGCAGCCCCCCCCCAGGTTCTACGCAGTATTTT
TRBJ2-3,NA,NA,TRBV6-1,CASSDPHLLRGGDTQYF,TGTGCCAGCAGTGATCCCCACCTTCTACGGGGTGGGGATACGCAGTATTTT
TRBJ2-1,few,TRBD2,TRBV5-1,CASSLGAAGHNEQFF,TGCGCCAGCAGCTTGGGAGCAGCGGGGCACAATGAGCAGTTCTTC
TRBJ2-1,NA,TRBD2,TRBV20-1,CSARDPGLAGGEVEQFF,TGCAGTGCTAGAGATCCGGGACTAGCGGGGGGGGAGGTCGAGCAGTTCTTC
TRBJ2-3,many,NA,TRBV7-3,CASSSDYTDTQYF,TGTGCCAGCAGCTCGGACTACACAGATACGCAGTATTTT
TRBJ2-5,few,NA,TRBV4-2,CASSQDRGRTQYF,TGTGCCAGCAGCCAAGATCGGGGCCGGACCCAGTACTTC
TRBJ2-4,NA,NA,TRBV6-2/TRBV6-3,CASSYLAGKNIQYF,TGTGCCAGCAGTTACTTGGCGGGCAAAAACATTCAGTACTTC
TRBJ2-2,NA,NA,TRBV7-3,CASSLNRPGAGSGELFF,TGTGCCAGCAGCTTAAATCGGCCGGGAGCAGGGTCCGGGGAGCTGTTTTTT
TRBJ2-5,few,NA,TRBV6-1,CASTKGGDAETQYF,TGTGCCAGCACTAAGGGGGGGGACGCAGAGACCCAGTACTTC
TRBJ1-1,few,TRBD1,TRBV12-3/TRBV12-4,CASRPDRGYNTEAFF,TGTGCCAGCAGGCCCGACAGGGGATACAACACTGAAGCTTTCTTT
TRBJ2-6,few,NA,TRBV5-1,CASSLTGVRSGANVLTF,TGCGCCAGCAGCTTGACAGGAGTCCGCTCTGGGGCCAACGTCCTGACTTTC
TRBJ2-3,NA,NA,TRBV20-1,CSARDLSGYSTDTQYF,TGCAGTGCTAGAGATTTATCGGGGTACAGCACAGATACGCAGTATTTT
TRBJ1-1,few,NA,TRBV6-6,CASINLGGVNTEAFF,TGTGCCAGCATCAACCTTGGCGGCGTGAACACTGAAGCTTTCTTT
TRBJ2-5,many,TRBD1,TRBV29-1,CSVDGTGGETQYF,TGCAGCGTTGACGGGACAGGGGGAGAGACCCAGTACTTC
TRBJ2-5,few,NA,TRBV12-3/TRBV12-4,CASSLGLWEQYF,TGTGCCAGCAGTTTGGGTCTCTGGGAGCAGTACTTC
TRBJ2-2,NA,NA,TRBV7-9,CASSLSTENTGELFF,TGTGCCAGCAGCTTATCGACAGAAAACACCGGGGAGCTGTTTTTT
TRBJ2-3,NA,NA,TRBV12-3/TRBV12-4,CASTDRLTDTQYF,TGTGCCAGCACTGATAGACTAACAGATACGCAGTATTTT
TRBJ2-1,many,NA,TRBV29-1,CSVETWDNEQFF,TGCAGCGTTGAAACCTGGGACAATGAGCAGTTCTTC
TRBJ2-2,NA,NA,TRBV12-3/TRBV12-4,CASSLLTVGELFF,TGTGCCAGCAGTTTACTCACGGTCGGGGAGCTGTTTTTT
TRBJ2-1,NA,NA,TRBV2,CATRLELTWGLELNEQFF,TGTGCCACAAGACTGGAGCTAACGTGGGGACTGGAGCTCAATGAGCAGTTCTTC
TRBJ1-3,NA,NA,TRBV28,CASSLYPGGGNTIYF,TGTGCCAGCAGTTTATATCCAGGCGGGGGAAACACCATATATTTT
TRBJ2-1,NA,NA,TRBV4-1,CASSQDYHNEQFF,TGCGCCAGCAGCCAAGACTATCACAATGAGCAGTTCTTC
TRBJ1-4,few,TRBD1,TRBV5-1,CASSIRQGRTNEKLFF,TGCGCCAGCAGCATCAGACAGGGTCGAACTAATGAAAAACTGTTTTTT
TRBJ1-1,few,NA,TRBV7-2,CASRTNRVSNTEAFF,TGTGCCAGCAGGACGAACAGGGTATCGAACACTGAAGCTTTCTTT
TRBJ2-1,NA,NA,TRBV7-3,CASSLRPSSPGDNEQFF,TGTGCCAGCAGCTTAAGGCCATCTTCTCCCGGAGACAATGAGCAGTTCTTC
TRBJ2-1,few,TRBD2,TRBV4-3,CASSQAKFGLAKNEQFF,TGCGCCAGCAGCCAGGCCAAATTTGGACTAGCGAAAAATGAGCAGTTCTTC
TRBJ2-7,NA,NA,TRBV6-6,CASSYIGAAYEQYF,TGTGCCAGCAGTTATATCGGAGCAGCATACGAGCAGTACTTC
TRBJ2-3,many,NA,TRBV20-1,CRQADFSTDTQYF,TGCAGGCAAGCGGATTTTAGCACAGATACGCAGTATTTT
TRBJ2-6,once,NA,TRBV7-3,CASSRGTSGANVLTF,TGTGCCAGCAGCCGCGGGACATCTGGGGCCAACGTCCTGACTTTC
TRBJ2-1,few,NA,TRBV11-2,CASSFGSDEQFF,TGTGCCAGCAGCTTCGGATCGGATGAGCAGTTCTTC
TRBJ2-5,few,TRBD2,TRBV7-2,CASSSEAGAWVTQYF,TGTGCCAGCAGCTCTGAAGCGGGAGCGTGGGTGACCCAGTACTTC
TRBJ2-1,NA,NA,TRBV15,CATSRLLNEQFF,TGTGCCACCAGCAGGCTGTTAAATGAGCAGTTCTTC